The present T cell receptor beta chain was sequenced within a study of T cells in Graves' hyperthyroidism and ophthalmopathy. Overall study: Blood was drawn when the patient was first diagnosed and still untreated. Overall study findings and caveats: Patients with ophthalmopathy were separated from those with stable hyperthyroidism by a 13 V-J model.

Germline lookup yields CDR1 MNHNS and CDR2 SASEGT. Trimming took 5 bases from V and 6 from J, leaving 11 bases between them. The CDR3 covers 13 residues. As regards this clonotype: Its antigen remains unknown. This could be a read error, since a much larger clone is one nucleotide away.

Absence of ophthalmopathy progression within 18 months defined stable Graves' hyperthyroidism. Disease duration under 2 months; hyperthyroidism patients were aged 18 to 65. Amplified TCR beta CDR3 regions came from RNA transcripts. With the HTBI primer set, the TCR CDR3 went through a first round of RT-PCR. TCRdb independently ran MiXCR on the multiplex PCR reads; one entry per CDR3 protein. The table lists some 300,000 distinct CDR3 sequences, about an eighth of them singletons. Sequenced material: blood. This clonotype originated in a woman aged 40-49 years with Graves' hyperthyroidism. The chain joins TRBV6-1 to TRBJ1-5; unclear D gene. The CDR3 nucleotides are TGTGCCAGCAGTCAACCGGTGGGTCAGCCCCAGCATTTT. Amino acids: CASSQPVGQPQHF.